The T cell receptor (beta chain) described here comes from a study of T cell responses to AZD1222 COVID-19 vaccine. Libraries were prepared by immunoSEQ multiplex PCR; TCRdb keeps only in-frame clonotypes and omits some of them. Counted here are around 96,000 clones, 70% to 90% occurring once; the ten biggest clones make up approximately 5.6%. The sequence derives from an adult who received the AZD1222 COVID-19 vaccine. This specimen was peripheral blood, taken 28 days after the second AZD1222 dose.

The CDR3 DNA follows: TGCAGCGTTGAGTACAGGGTAGTTGAGACCCAGTACTTC. Translated, it gives CSVEYRVVETQYF. The J gene is TRBJ2-5, the V gene TRBV29-1, with D maybe TRBD1 (6 bases). Trimming removed 3 bases from V and 5 bases from J, with 13 bases in between. Germline-derived CDR1 and CDR2 are SQVTM and ANQGSEA. The CDR3 is 13 residues long.